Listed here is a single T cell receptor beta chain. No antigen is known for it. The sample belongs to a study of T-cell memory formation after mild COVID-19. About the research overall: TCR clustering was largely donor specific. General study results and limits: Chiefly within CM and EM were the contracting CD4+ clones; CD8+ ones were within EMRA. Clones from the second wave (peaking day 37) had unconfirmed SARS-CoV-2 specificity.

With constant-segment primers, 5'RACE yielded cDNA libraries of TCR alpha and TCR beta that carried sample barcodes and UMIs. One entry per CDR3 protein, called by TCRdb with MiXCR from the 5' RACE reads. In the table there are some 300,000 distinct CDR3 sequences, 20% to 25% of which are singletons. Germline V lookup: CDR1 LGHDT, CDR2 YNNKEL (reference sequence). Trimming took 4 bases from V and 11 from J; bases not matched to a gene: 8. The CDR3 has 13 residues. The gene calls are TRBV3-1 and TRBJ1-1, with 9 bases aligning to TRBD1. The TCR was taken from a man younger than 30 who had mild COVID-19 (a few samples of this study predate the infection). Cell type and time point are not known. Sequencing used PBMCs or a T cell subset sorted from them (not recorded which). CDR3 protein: CASSPPGDRDAFF. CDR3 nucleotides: TGTGCCAGCAGCCCTCCTGGGGACAGGGATGCTTTCTTT.